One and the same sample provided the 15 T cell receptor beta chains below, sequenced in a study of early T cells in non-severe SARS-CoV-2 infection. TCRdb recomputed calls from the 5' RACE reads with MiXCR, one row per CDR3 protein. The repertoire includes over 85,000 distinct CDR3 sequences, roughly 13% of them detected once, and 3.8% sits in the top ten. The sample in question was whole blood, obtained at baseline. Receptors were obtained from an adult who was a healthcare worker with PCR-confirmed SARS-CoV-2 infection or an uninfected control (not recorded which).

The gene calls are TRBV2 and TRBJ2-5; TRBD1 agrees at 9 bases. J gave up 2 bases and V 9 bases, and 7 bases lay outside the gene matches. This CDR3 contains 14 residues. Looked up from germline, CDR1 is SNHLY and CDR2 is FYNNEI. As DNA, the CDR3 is TGTGCCAGTAATGCACAGGGGGCTCAAGAGACCCAGTACTTC. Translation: CASNAQGAQETQYF.

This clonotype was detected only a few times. The CDR3 sequence is CSVESSRTASSYEQYF. The CDR3 DNA reads TGCAGCGTTGAAAGTTCTAGGACTGCAAGCTCCTACGAGCAGTACTTC. This rearrangement joins TRBV29-1 to TRBJ2-7; possible D gene TRBD2, 5 bases. This CDR3 has 16 amino acids. The germline V gene encodes CDR1 SQVTM and CDR2 ANQGSEA. Trimming stripped 2 bases from V and 0 bases from J, with 17 bases between.

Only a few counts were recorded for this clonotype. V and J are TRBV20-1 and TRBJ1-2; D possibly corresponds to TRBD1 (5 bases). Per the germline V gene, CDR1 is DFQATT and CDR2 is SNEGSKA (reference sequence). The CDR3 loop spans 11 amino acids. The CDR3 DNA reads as TGCACCCTCACCGGGGCAAGTGGCTACACCTTC. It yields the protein CTLTGASGYTF.

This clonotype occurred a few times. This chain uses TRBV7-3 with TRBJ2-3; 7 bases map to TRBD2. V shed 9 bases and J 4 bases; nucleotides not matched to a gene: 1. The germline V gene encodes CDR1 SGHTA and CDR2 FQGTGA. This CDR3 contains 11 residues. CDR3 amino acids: CASAGADTQYF. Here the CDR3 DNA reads TGTGCCAGTGCGGGGGCAGATACGCAGTATTTT. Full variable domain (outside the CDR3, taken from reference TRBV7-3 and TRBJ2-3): GAGVSQTPSNKVTEKGKYVELRCDPISGHTALYWYRQSLGQGPEFLIYFQGTGAADDSGLPNDRFFAVRPEGSVSTLKIQRTERGDSAVYLCASAGADTQYFGPGTRLTVL.

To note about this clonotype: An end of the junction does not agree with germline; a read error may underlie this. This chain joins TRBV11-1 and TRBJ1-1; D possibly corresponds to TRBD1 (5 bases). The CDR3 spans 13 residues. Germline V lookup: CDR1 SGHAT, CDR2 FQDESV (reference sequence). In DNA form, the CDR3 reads TGTTCCAGCAGCGATGGACAGAACACTGAAGCTTTCTTT. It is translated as CSSSDGQNTEAFF.

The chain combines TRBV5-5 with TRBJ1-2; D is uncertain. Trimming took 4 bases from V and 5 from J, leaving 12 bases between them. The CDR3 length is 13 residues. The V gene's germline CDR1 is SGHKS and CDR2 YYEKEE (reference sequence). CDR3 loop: CASSPEPGYGYTF. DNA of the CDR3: TGTGCCAGCAGCCCGGAGCCTGGGTATGGCTACACCTTC.

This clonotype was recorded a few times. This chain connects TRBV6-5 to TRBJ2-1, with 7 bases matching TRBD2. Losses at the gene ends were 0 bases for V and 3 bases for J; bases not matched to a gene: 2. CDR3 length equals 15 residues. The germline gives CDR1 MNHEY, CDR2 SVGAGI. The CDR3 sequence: CASSYSGGGYNEQFF. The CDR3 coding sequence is TGTGCCAGCAGTTACTCGGGGGGGGGCTACAATGAGCAGTTCTTC.

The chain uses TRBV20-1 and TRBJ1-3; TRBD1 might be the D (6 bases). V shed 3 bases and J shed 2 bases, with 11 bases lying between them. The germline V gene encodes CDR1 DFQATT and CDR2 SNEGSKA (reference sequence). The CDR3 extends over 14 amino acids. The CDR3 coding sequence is TGCAGTGCTAGGATACAGGGTACTGGAAACACCATATATTTT. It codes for CSARIQGTGNTIYF.

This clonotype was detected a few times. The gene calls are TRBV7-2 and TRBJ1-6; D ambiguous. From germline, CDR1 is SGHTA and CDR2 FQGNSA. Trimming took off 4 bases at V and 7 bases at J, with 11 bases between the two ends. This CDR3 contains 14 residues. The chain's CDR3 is CASSSGPINSPLHF. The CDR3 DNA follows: TGTGCCAGCAGCTCCGGGCCGATCAATTCACCCCTCCACTTT.

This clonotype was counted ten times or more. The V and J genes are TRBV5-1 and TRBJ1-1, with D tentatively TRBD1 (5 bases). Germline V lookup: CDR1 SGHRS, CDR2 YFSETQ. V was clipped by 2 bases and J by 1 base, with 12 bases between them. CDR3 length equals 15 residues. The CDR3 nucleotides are TGCGCCAGCAGCTTATGGGGGACCGGGAACACTGAAGCTTTCTTT. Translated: CASSLWGTGNTEAFF. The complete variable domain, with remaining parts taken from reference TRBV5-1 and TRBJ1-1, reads KAGVTQTPRYLIKTRGQQVTLSCSPISGHRSVSWYQQTPGQGLQFLFEYFSETQRNKGNFPGRFSGRQFSNSRSEMNVSTLELGDSALYLCASSLWGTGNTEAFFGQGTRLTVV.

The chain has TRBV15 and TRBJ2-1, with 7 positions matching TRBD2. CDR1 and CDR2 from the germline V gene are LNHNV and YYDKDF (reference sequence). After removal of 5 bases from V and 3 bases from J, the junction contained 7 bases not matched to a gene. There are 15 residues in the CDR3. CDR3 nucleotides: TGTGCCACCAGCCGTGGGAGGGCCCTCTACAATGAGCAGTTCTTC. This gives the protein CATSRGRALYNEQFF.

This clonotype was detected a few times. CDR3 nucleotide sequence: TGCAGTGCTAGAGACCTAATAGCGGGAGGCGTTCCCAATGAGCAGTTCTTC. Residues: CSARDLIAGGVPNEQFF. The chain uses TRBV20-1 and TRBJ2-1; 10 bases line up with TRBD2. Germline V gene lookup returns CDR1 DFQATT and CDR2 SNEGSKA (reference sequence). J lost 6 bases, V lost 0 bases, and 11 bases had no gene match. The CDR3 runs to 17 residues.

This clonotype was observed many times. As DNA, the CDR3 is TGCAGTGCAATTGGGGGCATGGGCACTGAAGCTTTCTTT. This sequence encodes CSAIGGMGTEAFF. J is TRBJ1-1 and V is TRBV20-1, with D maybe TRBD1 (6 bases). This CDR3 region has 13 residues. The V gene's germline CDR1 is DFQATT and CDR2 SNEGSKA (reference sequence). Between the trimmed V and J ends, which lost 6 bases and 4 bases, there was a span of 15 bases.

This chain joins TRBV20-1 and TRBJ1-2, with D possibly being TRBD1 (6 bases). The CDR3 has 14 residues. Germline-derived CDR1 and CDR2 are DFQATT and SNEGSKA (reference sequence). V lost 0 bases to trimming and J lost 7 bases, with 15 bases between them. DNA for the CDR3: TGCAGTGCTAGAGATTCCAGGGGTGGAAGTGGCTACACCTTC. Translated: CSARDSRGGSGYTF.

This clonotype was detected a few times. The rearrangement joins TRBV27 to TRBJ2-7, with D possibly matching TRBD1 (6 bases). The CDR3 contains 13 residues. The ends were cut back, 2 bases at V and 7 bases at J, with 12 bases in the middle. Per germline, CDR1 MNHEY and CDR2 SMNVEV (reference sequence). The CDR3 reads CASSLTGPLEQYF. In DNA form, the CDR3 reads TGTGCCAGCAGTTTAACAGGGCCCTTGGAGCAGTACTTC.